The 13 T cell receptor beta chains reported below all come from one sample, sequenced in a study of T cell changes during pregnancy in multiple sclerosis. The table came from immunoSEQ multiplex PCR; TCRdb's copy has only in-frame clones and leaves some out. The sample carries about 75,000 clones, around 89% recorded once. The sample consisted of peripheral blood, taken in the first trimester of pregnancy. The receptors come from a female donor in good health, enrolled as a control in a pregnancy study.

This chain links TRBV9 with TRBJ2-3; D is perhaps TRBD1 (5 bases). V was cut by 3 bases and J by 3 bases, with 14 bases left in between. This CDR3 is built from 15 residues. Germline CDR1 reads SGDLS; CDR2 reads YYNGEE. This chain's CDR3 is CASSGQGSRTDTQYF. The CDR3 DNA follows: TGTGCCAGCAGCGGGCAGGGCTCCAGGACAGATACGCAGTATTTT.

This clone was recorded a few times. CDR3 nucleotides: TGTGCCAGCAGTTACGGGACTCCAGACTATGGCTACACCTTC. It is translated as CASSYGTPDYGYTF. The chain links TRBV6-6 to TRBJ1-2, with D tentatively TRBD1 (5 bases). This CDR3 has 14 amino acids. The germline CDR1 and CDR2 sequences are MNHNY and SVGAGI (reference sequence). With 2 bases removed from V and 3 bases from J, the gap between germline ends came to 10 bases.

The chain couples TRBV6-1 to TRBJ1-5, with a possible D match to TRBD1 (5 bases). Between the trimmed V and J ends, which lost 2 bases and 5 bases, there was a span of 16 bases. CDR1 and CDR2 (germline): MNHNS, SASEGT. The CDR3 has 16 amino acids. This CDR3 reads CASSEKPRATYQPQHF. For the CDR3, the DNA is TGTGCCAGCAGTGAAAAACCCAGGGCCACCTATCAGCCCCAGCATTTT.

The chain uses TRBV5-4 and TRBJ2-5, with TRBD1 identical over 7 bases. Germline CDR1 and CDR2: SGHNT and YYREEE (reference sequence). The CDR3 is made up of 14 amino acids. The J segment lost 3 bases and the V segment lost 2 bases, leaving 4 bases of the junction unmatched. CDR3 residues: CASSLDRAEETQYF. The CDR3 DNA sequence: TGTGCCAGCAGCTTAGACAGGGCTGAAGAGACCCAGTACTTC.

V is TRBV13 and J is TRBJ2-7, with 7 positions matching TRBD1. After removal of 7 bases from V and 4 bases from J, the junction contained 7 bases not matched to a gene. The CDR3 spans 13 residues. Looked up from germline, CDR1 is PRHDT and CDR2 is FYEKMQ (reference sequence). DNA of the CDR3: TGTGCCAGCACCCGAGGGACAGCTTACGAGCAGTACTTC. This sequence encodes CASTRGTAYEQYF.

This chain links TRBV6-6 with TRBJ1-1; 7 positions agree with TRBD1. CDR3 length equals 15 residues. Germline assignment: CDR1 MNHNY and CDR2 SVGAGI (reference sequence). After removal of 7 bases from V and 4 bases from J, the junction contained 12 bases not matched to a gene. The CDR3 loop reads CASTVQNRGPTEAFF. Here the CDR3 DNA reads TGTGCCAGCACCGTTCAAAACAGGGGCCCCACTGAAGCTTTCTTT.

The sample holds a few counts of this clone. V usage is TRBV18 and J usage is TRBJ1-1; D is undetermined. This CDR3 comprises 13 residues. The V and J ends lost 3 bases and 3 bases respectively, with 8 bases between them. Germline CDR1 reads KGHSH; CDR2 reads LQKENI. The CDR3 region has the DNA TGTGCCAGCTCACCCTCACGGGACACTGAAGCTTTCTTT. Translation gives CASSPSRDTEAFF.

V and J are TRBV6-6 and TRBJ1-1; D might be TRBD1 (5 bases). The CDR3 contains 11 residues. V lost 5 bases and J 8 bases, leaving 9 bases between the germline ends. From germline, CDR1 is MNHNY and CDR2 SVGAGI (reference sequence). This CDR3 reads CASSPGGEAFF. Written as DNA, the CDR3 is TGTGCCAGCAGTCCCGGGGGGGAAGCTTTCTTT.

The CDR3 nucleotides read TGTGCCAGCAGTGAAAGGGGACAGCATAATTCACCCCTCCACTTT. This sequence encodes CASSERGQHNSPLHF. This chain uses TRBV6-1 with TRBJ1-6, with 7 nucleotides matching TRBD1. The CDR3 is 15 amino acids. Germline CDR1 is MNHNS and CDR2 is SASEGT. J was trimmed by 5 bases and V by 2 bases; bases with no gene match: 3.

V gene TRBV10-1 combines with J gene TRBJ2-6, with 11 bases that match TRBD2. From germline, CDR1 is WNHNN and CDR2 SYGVQD (reference sequence). Trimming at V came to 2 bases and at J to 1 base, leaving 10 bases not matched to a gene. This CDR3 spans 20 amino acids. CDR3 bases: TGCGCCAGCAGTGAGGAGGCACTAGCGGGAGTACCGTCTGGGGCCAACGTCCTGACTTTC. As protein: CASSEEALAGVPSGANVLTF.

The chain couples TRBV6-6 to TRBJ2-5; 10 bases map to TRBD2. CDR3 length: 14 amino acids. Trimming cost V 6 bases and J 3 bases; bases outside gene matches: 4. Per the germline V gene, CDR1 is MNHNY and CDR2 is SVGAGI (reference sequence). CDR3: CASRGSGGEETQYF. The DNA of the CDR3 is TGTGCCAGCAGGGGGAGCGGGGGGGAAGAGACCCAGTACTTC.

This chain connects TRBV19 to TRBJ2-6, with TRBD1 matching over 9 bases. The V and J ends lost 10 bases and 4 bases, in that order; junction bases with no gene match: 8. The germline gives CDR1 LNHDA, CDR2 SQIVND (reference sequence). The CDR3 has 15 residues. The CDR3 DNA reads TGTGCCACTCGGGACAGGGCGGGAGGGGCCAACGTCCTGACTTTC. It translates to CATRDRAGGANVLTF. The whole variable domain, remainder taken from reference TRBV19 and TRBJ2-6, is DGGITQSPKYLFRKEGQNVTLSCEQNLNHDAMYWYRQDPGQGLRLIYYSQIVNDFQKGDIAEGYSVSREKKESFPLTVTSAQKNPTAFYLCATRDRAGGANVLTFGAGSRLTVL.

The genes are TRBV6-6 and TRBJ2-1, with a weak D call TRBD2 (6 bases). CDR1 and CDR2 (germline): MNHNY, SVGAGI (reference sequence). V was cut by 7 bases and J by 7 bases, with 14 bases left in between. This CDR3 contains 13 residues. As DNA, the CDR3 is TGTGCCAGCACTCCCGCGGGGAGGAATGAGCAGTTCTTC. It translates to CASTPAGRNEQFF.